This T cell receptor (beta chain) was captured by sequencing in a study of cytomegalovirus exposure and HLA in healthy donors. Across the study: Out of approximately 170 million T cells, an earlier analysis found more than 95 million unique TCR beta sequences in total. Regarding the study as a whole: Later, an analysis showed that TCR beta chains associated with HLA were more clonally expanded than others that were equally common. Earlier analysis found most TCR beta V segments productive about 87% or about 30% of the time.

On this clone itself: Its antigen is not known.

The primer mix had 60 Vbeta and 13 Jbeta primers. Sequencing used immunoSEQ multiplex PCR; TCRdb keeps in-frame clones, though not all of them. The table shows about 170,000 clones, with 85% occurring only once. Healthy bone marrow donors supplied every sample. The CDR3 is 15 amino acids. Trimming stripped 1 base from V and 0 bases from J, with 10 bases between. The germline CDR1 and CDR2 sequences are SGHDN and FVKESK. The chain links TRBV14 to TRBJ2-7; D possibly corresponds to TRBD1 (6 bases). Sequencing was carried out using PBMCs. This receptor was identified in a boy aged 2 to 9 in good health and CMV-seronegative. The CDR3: CASSQGAGASYEQYV. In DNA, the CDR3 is TGTGCCAGCAGCCAAGGAGCAGGGGCCTCCTACGAGCAGTACGTC.